Below are 8 T cell receptor beta chains sequenced from a single sample in a study of human versus mouse CDR3 diversity and MHC coevolution. Sequencing was performed with immunoSEQ multiplex PCR; in TCRdb, only in-frame clones are kept and a portion is missing. Of roughly 80,000 clones listed, 85% to 95% are singletons. Sequencing used naive CD4+ T cells from blood. The subset denotes: CD45RO-negative CD62L-positive naive CD4 T cells. The receptors come from a person between 25 and 75 years old in good health.

CDR3 sequence: CASSRGAGSNQPQHF. DNA for the CDR3: TGTGCCAGCAGTCGCGGGGCGGGTAGCAATCAGCCCCAGCATTTT. The genes are TRBV6-1 and TRBJ1-5; a weak D match, TRBD1 (5 bases). Germline-derived CDR1 and CDR2 are MNHNS and SASEGT. The length of the CDR3 is 15 residues. Deletions cut 5 bases from V and 0 bases from J, with 11 bases between.

J is TRBJ2-2 and V is TRBV6-5; TRBD2 might be the D (5 bases). The germline V gene encodes CDR1 MNHEY and CDR2 SVGAGI. V lost 2 bases to trimming and J lost 5 bases, with 15 bases between them. This CDR3 comprises 16 residues. The CDR3 DNA sequence: TGTGCCAGCAGTTACCCCTTCGGGGATATTACCGGGGAGCTGTTTTTT. This sequence encodes CASSYPFGDITGELFF.

The V call is TRBV11-1, the J call TRBJ1-1; D perhaps matches TRBD1 (6 bases). The CDR3 loop spans 15 amino acids. The V end lost 0 bases, the J end lost 5 bases, and 13 bases lay between the germline ends. Germline lookup yields CDR1 SGHAT and CDR2 FQDESV (reference sequence). This chain's CDR3 is CASSLARGRETEAFF. In DNA form, the CDR3 reads TGTGCCAGCAGCTTAGCGCGGGGGCGAGAAACTGAAGCTTTCTTT.

The rearrangement uses TRBV5-1 and TRBJ2-3; D ambiguous. This CDR3 has 17 amino acids. With 0 bases removed from V and 1 base from J, the gap between germline ends came to 15 bases. In germline, CDR1 is SGHRS, CDR2 YFSETQ. The CDR3 nucleotides are TGCGCCAGCAGCTTGGTGTATGCGTCCCCCGGCACAGATACGCAGTATTTT. It yields the protein CASSLVYASPGTDTQYF. The whole variable domain, filled in from reference TRBV5-1 and TRBJ2-3, reads KAGVTQTPRYLIKTRGQQVTLSCSPISGHRSVSWYQQTPGQGLQFLFEYFSETQRNKGNFPGRFSGRQFSNSRSEMNVSTLELGDSALYLCASSLVYASPGTDTQYFGPGTRLTVL.

The chain uses TRBV6-1 and TRBJ2-2; 11 bases are a match to TRBD2. The CDR3 runs 15 residues. CDR1 and CDR2 from the germline V gene are MNHNS and SASEGT. J lost 4 bases, V lost 8 bases, and 6 bases had no gene match. CDR3 loop: CASVFSGGATGELFF. The CDR3 nucleotides are TGTGCCAGCGTATTTAGCGGGGGGGCCACCGGGGAGCTGTTTTTT.

The chain employs TRBV10-3 and TRBJ1-1; no reliable D call. The V and J ends lost 2 bases and 1 base respectively, with 8 bases between them. Germline V gives CDR1 ENHRY, CDR2 SYGVKD. The CDR3 loop spans 14 amino acids. This CDR3 is CAISEVRSNTEAFF. The CDR3 region has the DNA TGTGCCATCAGTGAGGTCAGGTCGAACACTGAAGCTTTCTTT.

The chain uses TRBV5-1 and TRBJ1-1; D remains unclear. This CDR3 region has 14 residues. Trimming removed 3 bases at V and 0 bases at J, with 9 bases between. Germline V gene sequence: CDR1 SGHRS, CDR2 YFSETQ. The CDR3 loop is CASSSHTVNTEAFF. The CDR3 nucleotides are TGCGCCAGCAGCTCACATACAGTGAACACTGAAGCTTTCTTT.

The CDR3 DNA reads TGCGCCAGCACCATAGCGGGGGGCTACAATGAGCAGTTCTTC. It translates to CASTIAGGYNEQFF. The V gene is TRBV5-1, the J gene TRBJ2-1; 10 bases are a match to TRBD2. The length of the CDR3 is 14 residues. Germline loops: CDR1 SGHRS, CDR2 YFSETQ. V lost 6 bases, J lost 3 bases, and 3 bases stayed unmatched.